The clone carrying this T cell receptor beta chain was seen repeatedly, ten times or more. Its specificity is not known. These data belong to a study of Graves' ophthalmopathy and Graves' hyperthyroidism. The study's findings and limits: Forecasting of ophthalmopathy progression by the model achieved more than 70% sensitivity and 72.22% specificity. Classification of ophthalmopathy versus stable hyperthyroidism by a 13-signature model yielded just under 90% sensitivity and around 81% specificity.

Amplified TCR beta CDR3 regions were obtained using RNA transcripts as template. HTBI-primed RT-PCR formed the first round, and a multiplex PCR formed the second. MiXCR, applied by TCRdb to the multiplex PCR reads, yields one record per CDR3 protein. Found here are 400,000 or so distinct CDR3 sequences, approximately 17% of them singletons; the top ten hold approximately 2.4%. The CDR3 is 15 amino acids. Germline assignment: CDR1 SNHLY and CDR2 FYNNEI. V shed 6 bases and J 6 bases; nucleotides not matched to a gene: 11. J is TRBJ1-5 and V is TRBV2; 7 bases map to TRBD1. Sequencing used peripheral blood. The sequence derives from an adult woman with stable Graves' hyperthyroidism. As DNA, the CDR3 is TGTGCCAGCAGGGCCGGGACAGCAGAAAGTCAGCCCCAGCATTTT. Its translation: CASRAGTAESQPQHF. Looking up the rest from reference TRBV2 and TRBJ1-5 gives the full variable domain: EPEVTQTPSHQVTQMGQEVILRCVPISNHLYFYWYRQILGQKVEFLVSFYNNEISEKSEIFDDQFSVERPDGSNFTLKIRSTKLEDSAMYFCASRAGTAESQPQHFGDGTRLSIL.